The present TCR beta chain was sequenced within a study of beta chain features in type 1 diabetes (dated by TCRdb to 2017 to 2018). At the level of the whole study: No differences in mean age, gender distribution, total cell number or subset yield were found between patients and healthy donors. Naive and central memory subsets were obtained from all 30 or so donors, but regulatory and stem cell-like memory subsets were isolated from only 8 patients and roughly eight healthy donors. Across all samples, some 110,000,000 sorted cells were examined, and cell number per subset correlated strongly with RNA yield. The study compared the TCRB repertoires of sorted circulating CD4+ T cell subsets in recently diagnosed type 1 diabetes patients with those in matched healthy donors. Findings and caveats that apply to the study as a whole: Naive, central memory and regulatory TCRB repertoires appeared to be more similar among patients than among healthy donors. PCR may preferentially amplify shorter templates, but because patient and control samples were amplified and corrected together, any resulting skew would affect both groups equally. Because cDNA was sequenced instead of genomic DNA, activated cells with high expression could be over-represented, although the groups did not differ in activation or CD3 levels. A moderate but significant shortening of TCRB CDR3 length was observed in type 1 diabetes patients in all four CD4+ subsets. Because the HLA sub-analyses included only small numbers of individuals, any influence of HLA type on TCRB rearrangement was left unresolved. At VDJ recombination sites, type 1 diabetes patients had fewer insertions and more deleted nucleotides, which implies abnormalities in thymic rearrangement.

CDR1 and CDR2 are drawn from the germline V gene: MNHNS, SASEGT. V loses 6 bases, J loses 3 bases, and the germline ends lie 17 bases apart. Including cysteine and phenylalanine, the CDR3 has 15 amino acids. The retained sequence is limited to the CDR3, 45 bases, with the frame set at the first base. Of note for this clone: The antigen it binds to is not known. Per-nucleotide qualities are absent, and no much larger clonotype sits a single base away.

The entire isolated RNA was reverse transcribed using the High Capacity cDNA Reverse Transcription Kit, and thus expressed TCRB transcripts were sequenced. Deep immunoSEQ sequencing was applied to naive, central memory and regulatory T cell samples, giving an average of about 3.7 million total reads per sample. After sorted cells were lysed in RLT buffer, RNA was extracted with DNase-treated RNeasy Micro or Mini kits, with the choice depending on cell number. Each cell subset was processed on its own to prevent cross-contamination, while patient and healthy donor samples were processed together. The immunoSEQ multiplex PCR was used to amplify TCRB sequences from cDNA, yielding 87-bp fragments that span the CDR3 region. Sequencing of the amplicons was performed on the Illumina HiSeq platform. The authors processed their data as follows. PCR bias was computationally corrected using synthetic template baselines, reads within Hamming distance 2 were collapsed, and singletons that could not be merged were discarded. Reads were aligned to IMGT to assign V, D and J genes, CDR3 length, and insertions or deletions at six rearrangement sites. Clonotype counts were normalized to sorted cell number within each subset before computing true diversity and Gini coefficients with the tcR R package. Repertoire sharing was quantified using the overlap coefficient calculated on TCRB nucleotide sequences. Held by TCRdb, this immuneACCESS table contains in-frame sequences only and omits some clones. Under half of the omission traces to an unresolved V gene where checked; the cause of the rest is unknown. The V and J calls and clone size come from that table; D and trimming were worked out from the DNA. The sample data list 120,000 to 150,000 clones, and approximately 13% of these were observed just once. The ten biggest clones cover approximately 1.3% of the sample.

Each donor gave one peripheral blood draw, roughly 110 mL on average, collected into heparinised tubes. Naive, central memory, regulatory and stem cell-like memory CD4+ T cells were sorted on a BD FACSAria II using a panel including CD45RO, CCR7, CD25, CD127, CD95 and CD27. Every sorted population had a purity above 98%. PBMCs were separated immediately by Lymphoprep density gradient centrifugation and were stained directly, without being cultured. So that batch effects would be minimized, each experiment stained and sorted samples in pairs, pairing one healthy donor with one patient. Sequencing input: central memory CD4+ T cells from blood. The V gene is TRBV6-1 and the J gene is TRBJ1-1; no D gene is confidently identified. This clonotype originated in a man younger than 30 with type 1 diabetes. CDR3 sequence: CASRGQTSSDTEAFF. The nucleotide sequence reads TGTGCCAGCAGGGGTCAGACGTCCTCGGACACTGAAGCTTTCTTT.